The 11 T cell receptor beta chains below come from one sample, sequenced in a study of vaccination effects on CD4 cells after COVID-19. Investigators separated out CD4+ T cells once around 11 days of culture had passed. The vaccine given was either BNT162b2 or mRNA-1273, in two doses. Their target antigens are unknown. Libraries were prepared by immunoSEQ multiplex PCR; TCRdb keeps only in-frame clonotypes and omits some of them. The repertoire consists of about 40,000 clones, with more than 65% occurring once and the leading ten covering about 8.4%. The sample here was CD4+ T cells from PBMCs cultured without peptide, taken after COVID-19 vaccination. The origin of the receptors is a human donor who received a COVID-19 vaccine.

This chain uses TRBV5-1 with TRBJ2-5; the D gene is possibly TRBD1 (5 bases). The CDR3 totals 13 residues. Germline CDR1 SGHRS, CDR2 YFSETQ. V dropped 4 bases and J dropped 5 bases, with 12 bases sitting between them. Here the CDR3 DNA reads TGCGCCAGCAGCAGCCAGGGTGGGGAGACCCAGTACTTC. It is translated as CASSSQGGETQYF.

This chain joins TRBV9 and TRBJ2-3; D is uncertain. This CDR3 contains 14 residues. The V gene lost 0 bases and the J gene lost 6 bases, with 11 bases spanning the gap. Germline V gene lookup returns CDR1 SGDLS and CDR2 YYNGEE. The CDR3 coding sequence is TGTGCCAGCAGCGTAGGCTCCTTATCCGATACGCAGTATTTT. Translation gives CASSVGSLSDTQYF.

The chain joins TRBV6-5 to TRBJ2-5; D not certain. Germline loops: CDR1 MNHEY, CDR2 SVGAGI. This CDR3 contains 11 residues. The germline V and J ends were trimmed by 6 bases and 10 bases, with 12 bases remaining between them. CDR3 in amino acids: CASSTPRGQYF. The CDR3 nucleotides read TGTGCCAGCAGCACTCCTCGCGGCCAGTACTTC.

This clone was seen more than once but under ten times. J is TRBJ2-7 and V is TRBV19, with no clear D. The germline V and J ends were trimmed by 3 bases and 3 bases, with 9 bases remaining between them. The length of the CDR3 is 13 residues. Per germline, CDR1 LNHDA and CDR2 SQIVND (reference sequence). The CDR3 sequence: CASSILDGYEQYF. In DNA form, the CDR3 reads TGTGCCAGTAGTATTTTGGACGGCTACGAGCAGTACTTC.

The V and J genes are TRBV10-1 and TRBJ2-3; 7 bases align to TRBD2. The CDR3 is 15 residues long. Trimming cost V 2 bases and J 1 base; bases outside gene matches: 3. Germline CDR1 is WNHNN and CDR2 is SYGVQD (reference sequence). CDR3 loop: CASSEARGGTDTQYF. DNA for the CDR3: TGCGCCAGCAGTGAGGCCCGGGGGGGCACAGATACGCAGTATTTT.

J is TRBJ2-7 and V is TRBV6-5, with unresolved D. Germline assignment: CDR1 MNHEY and CDR2 SVGAGI. The CDR3 length is 15 residues. V lost 7 bases and J lost 0, with 16 bases in between. CDR3 residues: CASNLGERNSYEQYF. CDR3 DNA: TGTGCCAGCAATTTGGGCGAGAGAAACTCCTACGAGCAGTACTTC.

The chain has TRBV6-6 and TRBJ2-1; TRBD2 agrees at 14 bases. The junction had 5 bases not matched to a gene; V was cut back by 6 bases and J by 7 bases. The CDR3 covers 15 residues. CDR1 is MNHNY, CDR2 SVGAGI, per germline (reference sequence). The CDR3 coding sequence is TGTGCCAGCAGAGGGACTAGCGGGAGTACTAATGAGCAGTTCTTC. Translating it yields CASRGTSGSTNEQFF.

This rearrangement joins TRBV7-2 to TRBJ2-7; 10 bases are a match to TRBD1. Trimming took 8 bases from V and 3 from J; bases not matched to a gene: 4. The V gene's germline CDR1 is SGHTA and CDR2 FQGNSA. The CDR3 length is 13 residues. This chain's CDR3 is CASRTGGSYEQYF. The CDR3 DNA is TGTGCCAGCCGGACAGGGGGAAGCTACGAGCAGTACTTC.

The chain has TRBV11-2 and TRBJ2-5; a weak D match, TRBD1 (6 bases). Germline assignment: CDR1 SGHAT and CDR2 FQNNGV. V was trimmed by 4 bases and J by 5 bases, leaving 14 bases between them. The CDR3 consists of 14 residues. The chain's CDR3 is CASSWGRAGETQYF. The CDR3 coding sequence is TGTGCCAGCAGCTGGGGGCGAGCTGGCGAGACCCAGTACTTC. The complete variable domain, with remaining parts taken from reference TRBV11-2 and TRBJ2-5, reads EAGVAQSPRYKIIEKRQSVAFWCNPISGHATLYWYQQILGQGPKLLIQFQNNGVVDDSQLPKDRFSAERLKGVDSTLKIQPAKLEDSAVYLCASSWGRAGETQYFGPGTRLLVL.

The chain is built from TRBV27 and TRBJ2-2; 7 bases align to TRBD1. In germline, CDR1 is MNHEY, CDR2 SMNVEV (reference sequence). J lost 6 bases, V lost 7 bases, and 11 bases had no gene match. The CDR3 loop spans 15 amino acids. The CDR3 is CASTRGTVGAGELFF. In DNA, the CDR3 is TGTGCCAGCACTAGGGGGACAGTGGGAGCCGGGGAGCTGTTTTTT.

This clone was seen only a few times. This chain links TRBV9 with TRBJ1-2; weak D call: TRBD1 (5 bases). The length of the CDR3 is 16 residues. The V gene lost 4 bases and the J gene lost 6 bases, with 22 bases spanning the gap. CDR1 is SGDLS, CDR2 YYNGEE, per germline. DNA for the CDR3: TGTGCCAGCAGCCTTGCAGACGGGACCTATGGTAATGGCTACACCTTC. Translation gives CASSLADGTYGNGYTF.